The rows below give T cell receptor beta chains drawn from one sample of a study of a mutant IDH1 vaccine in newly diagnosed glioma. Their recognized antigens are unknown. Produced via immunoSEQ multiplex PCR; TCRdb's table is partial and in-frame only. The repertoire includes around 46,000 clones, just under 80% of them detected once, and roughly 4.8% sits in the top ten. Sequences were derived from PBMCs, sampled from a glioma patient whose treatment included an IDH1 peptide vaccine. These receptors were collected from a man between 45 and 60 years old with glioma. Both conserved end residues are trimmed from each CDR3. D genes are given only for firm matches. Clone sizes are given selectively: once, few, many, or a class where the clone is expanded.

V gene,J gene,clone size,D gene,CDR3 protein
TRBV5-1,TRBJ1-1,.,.,ASSPEGESEAF
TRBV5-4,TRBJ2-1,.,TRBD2,ASSLIAGGGNEQF
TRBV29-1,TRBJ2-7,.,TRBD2,SVEDPGTSSYEQY
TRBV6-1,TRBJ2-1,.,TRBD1,ASSVRTGQGYNEQF
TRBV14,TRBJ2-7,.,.,ASSQDQTSPFEQY
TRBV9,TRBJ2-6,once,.,ASSGRAIHSGANVLT
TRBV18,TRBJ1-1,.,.,ASSPPMATTRGTEAF
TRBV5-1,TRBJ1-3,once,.,ASSLQGADSGNTIY
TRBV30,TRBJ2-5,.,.,AWSGTPRGETQY
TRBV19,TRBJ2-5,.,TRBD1,ASSPRTGDQETQY
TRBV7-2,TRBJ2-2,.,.,ASSLDGVRELF
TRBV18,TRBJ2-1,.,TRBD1,ASRDSPYNEQF
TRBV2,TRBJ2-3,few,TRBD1,ASSEGDRGTDTQY
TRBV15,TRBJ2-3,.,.,ATSRAGNTDTQY
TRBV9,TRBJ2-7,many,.,ASSVDTGVYEQY
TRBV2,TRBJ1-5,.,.,ASSYDKGPYQPQH
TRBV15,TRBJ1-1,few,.,ATSRDETTEAF
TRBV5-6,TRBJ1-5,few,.,ASSLGSLRGQPQH
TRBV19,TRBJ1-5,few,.,ASESYSNQPQH
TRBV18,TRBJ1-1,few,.,ASSSTGHTEAF
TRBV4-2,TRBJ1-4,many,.,ASSQGVGDQNEKLF
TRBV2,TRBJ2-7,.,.,AVGRDTSGEQY
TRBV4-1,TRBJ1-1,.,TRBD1,ASSQIPGQGLPNTEAF
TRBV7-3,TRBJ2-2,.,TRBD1,ASSLTSGQGNTGELF
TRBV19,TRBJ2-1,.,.,ASSIGRTANEQF
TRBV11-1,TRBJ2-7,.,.,ASSPKAIRNHEQY
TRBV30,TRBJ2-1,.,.,AWSPTSGENEQF
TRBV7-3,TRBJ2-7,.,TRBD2,ASSLNGGGTYEQY
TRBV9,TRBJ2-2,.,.,ASMDFRTGELF
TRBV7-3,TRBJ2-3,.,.,ASSFGGNTDTQY
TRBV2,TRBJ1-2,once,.,ASSYGRDYGYT
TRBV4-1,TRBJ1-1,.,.,ASSQKANTEAF
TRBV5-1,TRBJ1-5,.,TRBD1,ASSLGTGGYQPQH
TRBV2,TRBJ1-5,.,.,ASSAMDPSNQPQH
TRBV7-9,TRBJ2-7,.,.,ASSGGQRSTYEQY